This entry concerns a single T cell receptor (beta chain). This sample was taken from a study of CD8 T cells in Susac syndrome. Reverse transcription of about 0.45 to 1 ug RNA was carried out with random hexamers. The TCR beta CDR3 was amplified by immunoSEQ multiplex PCR across 54 Vbeta, 13 Jbeta. TCRdb recomputed calls from the immunoSEQ multiplex PCR reads with MiXCR, one row per CDR3 protein. The sample holds approximately 190,000 distinct CDR3 sequences, approximately 95% seen once. Germline V lookup: CDR1 SGHDT, CDR2 YYEEEE. The CDR3 spans 15 residues. The V end was cut by 1 base, the J end by 4 bases, with 15 bases between.

This TCR came from a human donor with Susac syndrome. The sequenced sample was CD8+ T cells from PBMCs. This chain joins TRBV5-6 and TRBJ2-7; D is unclear. The CDR3 spells CASSLLATGSYEQYF. Here the CDR3 DNA reads TGTGCCAGCAGCTTGTTGGCGACCGGATCATACGAGCAGTACTTC.